This T cell receptor (beta chain) comes out of a study of neoadjuvant anti-PD-1 for oral cavity cancer (dated by TCRdb to about 2021). Looking at the study overall: Three to four biweekly doses of nivolumab at 3 mg/kg were mostly administered to patients before curative-intent surgical resection. For patients who did not progress, a fourth nivolumab dose was given around day 43, followed by definitive surgical resection on days 50-56. A 33% response rate was observed in the parent correlative cohort, in which 12 patients were included. Patients with complete response, partial response or stable disease by RECIST 1.1 were defined as responders, whereas patients with progression were defined as non-responders.

Paper-wide results and their limitations: TCR analyses included only a few patients per response group, and the authors called for larger cohorts for validation. A higher pretreatment blood Treg/Th17 ratio correlated with both higher pretreatment blood TCRbeta clonality and lower post-treatment tumor TCRbeta clonality. Greater tumor shrinkage was correlated with larger post-treatment sizes of preexisting intratumoral clones, suggesting that expansion of preexisting clones contributed to response.

The time point label on this specimen signifies: before neoadjuvant nivolumab. The patients had newly diagnosed stage II-IVA oral cavity squamous cell carcinoma and had not received any prior systemic or radiation treatment. The cohort consisted of patients with HPV-negative, locally advanced oral cavity squamous cell carcinoma. The samples were obtained from a longitudinal correlative study of a single-arm phase II trial testing neoadjuvant nivolumab in oral cavity squamous cell carcinoma. Genomic DNA-based TCRbeta sequencing was performed on subject-matched pre- and post-treatment PBMCs and tumors from three responders and three non-responders. For tumor tissue, genomic DNA extraction relied on the Maxwell RSC DNA from Tissue kit. Tumor libraries used mostly 4.8 ug of input genomic DNA for survey sequencing, with two replicates per sample. Following the manufacturer's instructions, the team built TCRbeta libraries using the immunoSEQ hsTCRbeta kit. The completed libraries were mixed into a single pool at 3 nM, then sequenced with an Illumina NovaSeq 6000 S4 flow cell. Per the original workflow: The immunoSEQ Analyzer was used for raw data preprocessing and quality control. The analysis was restricted to productive rearrangements, with each unique CDR3 amino acid sequence defining a clonotype. Using the R package tcR, the researchers computed the Gini-Simpson index as their estimate of repertoire clonality. Student's t test was used to compare Gini indices, while Pearson correlation assessed associations with tumor size change. In TCRdb, the immuneACCESS table is reduced to in-frame sequences with V and J assigned. These tables do not hold every clone; where another copy was compared, an unresolved V gene accounts for under half, and the others remain unexplained. The V and J calls and clone size were taken over from that table, and D and trimming were inferred from the DNA. Present in this sample are about 12,000 clones, around 58% of which were seen just once. The ten largest clones take up 12% of the sample.

As for this clone: Its target antigen remains unknown. No much larger clone exists at a distance of one base, and base qualities are not known.

This sample comprised tumor tissue, obtained before nivolumab (anti-PD-1) treatment. This clonotype was sampled from a person between 40 and 80 years old with oral cavity squamous cell carcinoma.

The nucleotide sequence is given as TGCGCCAGCAGCTCCCTAGGGGTTTCCGCCGGGGAGCTGTTTTTT. Its protein is CASSSLGVSAGELFF. The chain couples TRBV5-1 to TRBJ2-2; 5 matching bases give a weak D call of TRBD1. The germline V gene sets CDR1 to SGHRS and CDR2 to YFSETQ. The CDR3 contains 15 residues, cysteine and phenylalanine counted. Of the read, only the CDR3 DNA is kept; its 45 bases are in frame from base 1. The V end loses 3 bases and the J end loses 6 bases, and a stretch of 15 bases separates them.